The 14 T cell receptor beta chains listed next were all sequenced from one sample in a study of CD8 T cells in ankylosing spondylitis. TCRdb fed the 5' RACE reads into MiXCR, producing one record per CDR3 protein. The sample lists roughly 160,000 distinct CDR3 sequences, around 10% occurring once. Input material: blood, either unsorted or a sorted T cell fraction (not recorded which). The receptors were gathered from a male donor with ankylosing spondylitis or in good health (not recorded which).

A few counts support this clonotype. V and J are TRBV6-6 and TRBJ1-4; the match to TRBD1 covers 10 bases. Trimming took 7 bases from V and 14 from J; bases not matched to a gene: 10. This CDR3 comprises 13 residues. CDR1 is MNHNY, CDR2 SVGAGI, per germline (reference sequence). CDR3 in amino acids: CASTPRGDRGLFF. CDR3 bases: TGTGCCAGCACCCCAAGGGGGGACAGGGGCCTGTTTTTT.

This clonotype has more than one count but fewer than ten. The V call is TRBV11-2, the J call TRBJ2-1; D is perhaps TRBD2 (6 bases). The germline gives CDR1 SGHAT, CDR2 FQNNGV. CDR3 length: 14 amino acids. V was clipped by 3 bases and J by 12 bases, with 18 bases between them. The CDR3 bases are TGTGCCAGCAGCTTGGCGGGACCGTCGAGTGGGCAGTTCTTC. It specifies CASSLAGPSSGQFF.

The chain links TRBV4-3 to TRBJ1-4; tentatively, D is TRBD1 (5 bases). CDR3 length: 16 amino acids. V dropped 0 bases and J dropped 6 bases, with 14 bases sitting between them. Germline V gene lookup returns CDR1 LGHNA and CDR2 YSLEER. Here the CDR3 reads CASSQDLGLEYEKLFF. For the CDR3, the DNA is TGCGCCAGCAGCCAAGATTTGGGGCTGGAGTATGAAAAACTGTTTTTT.

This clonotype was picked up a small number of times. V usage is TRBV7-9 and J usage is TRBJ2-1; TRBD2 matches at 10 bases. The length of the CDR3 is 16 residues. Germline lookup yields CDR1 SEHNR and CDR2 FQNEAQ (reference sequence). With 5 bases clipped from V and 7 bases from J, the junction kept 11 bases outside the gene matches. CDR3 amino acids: CASSQQQREGLNEQFF. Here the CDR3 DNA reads TGTGCCAGCAGCCAACAGCAGCGGGAGGGCCTTAATGAGCAGTTCTTC. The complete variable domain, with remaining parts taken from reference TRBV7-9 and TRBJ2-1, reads DTGVSQNPRHKITKRGQNVTFRCDPISEHNRLYWYRQTLGQGPEFLTYFQNEAQLEKSRLLSDRFSAERPKGSFSTLEIQRTEQGDSAMYLCASSQQQREGLNEQFFGPGTRLTVL.

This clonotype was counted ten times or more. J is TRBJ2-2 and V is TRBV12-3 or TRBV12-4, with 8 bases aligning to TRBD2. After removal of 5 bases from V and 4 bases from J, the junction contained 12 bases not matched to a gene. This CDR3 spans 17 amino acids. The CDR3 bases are TGTGCCAGCAGTCGCGCGGGGGCGGGGGGACCCACCGGGGAGCTGTTTTTT. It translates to CASSRAGAGGPTGELFF.

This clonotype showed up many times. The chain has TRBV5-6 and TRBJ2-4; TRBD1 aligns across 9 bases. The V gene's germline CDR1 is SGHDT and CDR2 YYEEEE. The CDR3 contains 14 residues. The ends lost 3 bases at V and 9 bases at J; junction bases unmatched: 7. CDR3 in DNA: TGTGCCAGCAGCTCGGGACAGGGCGAGAGCATTCAGTACTTC. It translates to CASSSGQGESIQYF.

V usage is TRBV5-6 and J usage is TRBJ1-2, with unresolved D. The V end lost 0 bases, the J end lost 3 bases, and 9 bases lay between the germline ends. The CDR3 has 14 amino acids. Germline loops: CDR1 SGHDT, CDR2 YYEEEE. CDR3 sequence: CASSLEHGDYGYTF. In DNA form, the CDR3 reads TGTGCCAGCAGCTTGGAGCACGGAGACTATGGCTACACCTTC.

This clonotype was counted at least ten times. The CDR3 here is CSASLDYEQYF. The CDR3 nucleotides read TGCAGTGCGTCACTCGACTACGAGCAGTACTTC. The J gene is TRBJ2-7, the V gene TRBV20-1; D ambiguous. V lost 6 bases and J lost 3, with 9 bases in between. This CDR3 has 11 residues. Germline V lookup: CDR1 DFQATT, CDR2 SNEGSKA (reference sequence).

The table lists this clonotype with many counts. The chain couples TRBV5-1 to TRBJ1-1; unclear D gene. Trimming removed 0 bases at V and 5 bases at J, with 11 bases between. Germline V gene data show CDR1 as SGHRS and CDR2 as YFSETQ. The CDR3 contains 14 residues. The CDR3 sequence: CASSLGGVGTEAFF. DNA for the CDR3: TGCGCCAGCAGCTTGGGGGGTGTGGGGACTGAAGCTTTCTTT.

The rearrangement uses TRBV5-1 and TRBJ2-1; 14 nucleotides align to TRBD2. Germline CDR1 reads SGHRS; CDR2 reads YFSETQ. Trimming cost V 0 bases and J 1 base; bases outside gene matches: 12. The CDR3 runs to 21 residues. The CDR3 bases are TGCGCCAGCAGCTTGGCGGGGGGGACTAGCGGGAGCTCAACATCCTACAATGAGCAGTTCTTC. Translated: CASSLAGGTSGSSTSYNEQFF. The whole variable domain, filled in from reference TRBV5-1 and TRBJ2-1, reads KAGVTQTPRYLIKTRGQQVTLSCSPISGHRSVSWYQQTPGQGLQFLFEYFSETQRNKGNFPGRFSGRQFSNSRSEMNVSTLELGDSALYLCASSLAGGTSGSSTSYNEQFFGPGTRLTVL.

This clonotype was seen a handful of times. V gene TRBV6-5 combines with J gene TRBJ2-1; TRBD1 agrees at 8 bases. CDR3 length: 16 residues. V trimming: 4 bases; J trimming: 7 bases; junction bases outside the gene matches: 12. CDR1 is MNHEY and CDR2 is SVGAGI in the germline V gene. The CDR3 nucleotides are TGTGCCAGCAGTTGGCGCGACAGGGGAGTTGGGAATGAGCAGTTCTTC. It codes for CASSWRDRGVGNEQFF.

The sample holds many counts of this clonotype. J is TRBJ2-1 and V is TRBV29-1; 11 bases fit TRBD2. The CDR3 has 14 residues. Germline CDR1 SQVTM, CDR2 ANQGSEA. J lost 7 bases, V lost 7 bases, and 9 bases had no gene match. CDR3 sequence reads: CSGGTSGSTNEQFF. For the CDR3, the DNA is TGCAGCGGGGGTACTAGCGGGAGTACTAATGAGCAGTTCTTC.

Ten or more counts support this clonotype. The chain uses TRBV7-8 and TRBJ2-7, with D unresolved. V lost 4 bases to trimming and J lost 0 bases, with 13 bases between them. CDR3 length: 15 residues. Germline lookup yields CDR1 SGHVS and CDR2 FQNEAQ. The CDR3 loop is CASSSRRYSSYEQYF. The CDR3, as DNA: TGTGCCAGCAGCTCTCGACGGTATAGCTCCTACGAGCAGTACTTC. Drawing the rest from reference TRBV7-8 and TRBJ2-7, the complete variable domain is GAGVSQSPRYKVAKRGQDVALRCDPISGHVSLFWYQQALGQGPEFLTYFQNEAQLDKSGLPSDRFFAERPEGSVSTLKIQRTQQEDSAVYLCASSSRRYSSYEQYFGPGTRLTVT.

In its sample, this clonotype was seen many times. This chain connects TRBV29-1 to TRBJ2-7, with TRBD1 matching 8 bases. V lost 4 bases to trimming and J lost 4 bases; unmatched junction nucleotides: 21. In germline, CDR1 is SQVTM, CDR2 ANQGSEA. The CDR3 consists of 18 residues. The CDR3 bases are TGCAGCGTTGTAATGGAGGGCTCCTGGACAGGGCGTGGGTACGAGCAGTACTTC. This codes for CSVVMEGSWTGRGYEQYF.